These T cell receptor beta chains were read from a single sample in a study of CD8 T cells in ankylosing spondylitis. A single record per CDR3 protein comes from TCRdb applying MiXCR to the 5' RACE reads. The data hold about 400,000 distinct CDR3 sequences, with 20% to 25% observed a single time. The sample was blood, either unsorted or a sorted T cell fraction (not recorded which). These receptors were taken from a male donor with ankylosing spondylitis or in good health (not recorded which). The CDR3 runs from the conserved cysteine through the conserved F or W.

CDR3 protein: CASSPDRAGNGYTF
J gene: TRBJ1-2
V gene: TRBV28

CDR3 protein: CASSEVVSSWDYEQYF
J gene: TRBJ2-7
V gene: TRBV6-1

CDR3 protein: CASGTLFNEQFF
J gene: TRBJ2-1
V gene: TRBV7-9

CDR3 protein: CAWSVRRSYEQYF
J gene: TRBJ2-7
V gene: TRBV30

CDR3 protein: CSVEVGQSYEQYF
J gene: TRBJ2-7
V gene: TRBV29-1

CDR3 protein: CASSHTSSYEQYF
J gene: TRBJ2-7
V gene: TRBV19

CDR3 protein: CAWWGGGGVKGTQYF
J gene: TRBJ2-5
V gene: TRBV30

CDR3 protein: CASSLVGQGYQETQYF
J gene: TRBJ2-5
V gene: TRBV7-8

CDR3 protein: CASSQADSGGASYEQYF
J gene: TRBJ2-7
V gene: TRBV27

CDR3 protein: CASSLTSDSLLFF
J gene: TRBJ2-2
V gene: TRBV7-6

CDR3 protein: CSARDRRDYQETQYF
J gene: TRBJ2-5
V gene: TRBV20-1